These 30 T cell receptor beta chains were all obtained from the same sample, sequenced in a study of regulatory T cells in long-lasting Graves disease. Time point indicated: newly diagnosed GD, antithyroid drugs for less than 3 months. After RNA was extracted from PBMCs, the TCR library was made from it. Both iRepertoire HTBI primers and Arm-PCR of CDR3 regions were used to build the TCR beta libraries. TCRdb reanalysed the multiplex PCR reads using MiXCR and keeps one entry per CDR3 protein. The sample holds about 460,000 distinct CDR3 sequences, 13% to 15% seen once. These data were also reused for a study on T cells in Graves' hyperthyroidism and ophthalmopathy.

Sequencing used peripheral blood mononuclear cells (PBMCs), obtained at new diagnosis, from a patient treated with antithyroid drugs. The receptors stem from a woman between 50 and 59 years old with Graves disease.

This clonotype was detected many times. This chain uses TRBV18 with TRBJ2-7; D may be TRBD1 (5 bases). The CDR3 is 13 residues long. Looked up from germline, CDR1 is KGHSH and CDR2 is LQKENI. V dropped 4 bases and J dropped 2 bases, with 9 bases sitting between them. CDR3 residues: CASSQGETYEQYF. The CDR3, as DNA: TGTGCCAGCTCACAAGGGGAAACCTACGAGCAGTACTTC.

There are a few counts of this clonotype. The chain links TRBV18 to TRBJ1-3; D is uncertain. This CDR3 region has 15 residues. V was clipped by 0 bases and J by 3 bases, with 9 bases between them. From germline, CDR1 is KGHSH and CDR2 LQKENI. Here the CDR3 reads CASSPPRRDGNTIYF. In DNA form, the CDR3 reads TGTGCCAGCTCACCACCACGGCGAGATGGAAACACCATATATTTT.

The CDR3 loop is CASRIISTGNTGELFF. The CDR3 DNA sequence: TGTGCCAGCAGGATAATCTCGACAGGGAACACCGGGGAGCTGTTTTTT. V is TRBV12-3 or TRBV12-4 and J is TRBJ2-2; maybe TRBD1 (6 bases). The CDR3 runs to 16 residues. The V and J ends lost 6 bases and 1 base respectively, with 15 bases between them.

This clonotype has a handful of counts. V usage is TRBV5-5 and J usage is TRBJ2-5; D unresolved. The CDR3 runs 16 residues. Germline V gives CDR1 SGHKS, CDR2 YYEKEE (reference sequence). With 4 bases removed from V and 1 base from J, the gap between germline ends came to 17 bases. The CDR3 DNA reads TGTGCCAGCAGCCAGCCACCTCACACTGCCCAAGAGACCCAGTACTTC. Translated, it gives CASSQPPHTAQETQYF. The variable domain in full, completed from reference TRBV5-5 and TRBJ2-5, reads DAGVTQSPTHLIKTRGQQVTLRCSPISGHKSVSWYQQVLGQGPQFIFQYYEKEERGRGNFPDRFSARQFPNYSSELNVNALLLGDSALYLCASSQPPHTAQETQYFGPGTRLLVL.

V is TRBV10-3 and J is TRBJ2-2, with a tentative D call TRBD2 (5 bases). Trimming took 7 bases from V and 2 from J, leaving 8 bases between them. Germline V lookup: CDR1 ENHRY, CDR2 SYGVKD. CDR3 length equals 13 residues. CDR3 coding DNA: TGTGCCATCACTGGGAGAAACACCGGGGAGCTGTTTTTT. Translating it yields CAITGRNTGELFF.

To note about this clonotype: Being one base from a much bigger clone, this may be a read error. The V and J genes are TRBV3-1 and TRBJ2-1; maybe TRBD2 (7 bases). The CDR3 spans 18 residues. CDR1 is LGHDT, CDR2 YNNKEL, per germline (reference sequence). V was shortened by 4 bases and J by 2 bases, with 21 bases between the two germline ends. CDR3 DNA sequence: TGTGCCAGCAGCCGAGTGAGGGGGGCGGGAGCCCCCTACAATGAGCAGTTCTTC. It codes for CASSRVRGAGAPYNEQFF.

This clonotype was observed at least ten times. This rearrangement joins TRBV6-1 to TRBJ1-2, with 7 bases lining up with TRBD1. The CDR3 loop spans 12 amino acids. Germline loops: CDR1 MNHNS, CDR2 SASEGT. The V gene end was trimmed by 5 bases and the J gene end by 11 bases; junction bases not matched to a gene: 8. This chain's CDR3 is CASSPTGTAYTF. As DNA, the CDR3 is TGTGCCAGCAGTCCGACCGGGACAGCGTACACCTTC.

The J gene is TRBJ1-3, the V gene TRBV6-1; D is ambiguous. This CDR3 comprises 18 residues. Trimming took 1 base from V and 0 from J, leaving 16 bases between them. CDR1 is MNHNS and CDR2 is SASEGT in the germline V gene. CDR3 nucleotide sequence: TGTGCCAGCAGTGAAGGTGGTTTCGGTACCAGCTCTGGAAACACCATATATTTT. Its protein product is CASSEGGFGTSSGNTIYF.

At least ten counts were recorded for this clonotype. The chain carries TRBV2 and TRBJ2-5; no definite D call. V was clipped by 8 bases and J by 1 base, with 14 bases between them. This CDR3 is 14 amino acids long. Germline V gives CDR1 SNHLY, CDR2 FYNNEI. For the CDR3, the DNA is TGTGCCAGCTGTAGGCCAGGCCCCCAAGAGACCCAGTACTTC. Translating gives CASCRPGPQETQYF.

This clonotype was found many times. The chain couples TRBV27 to TRBJ2-5; TRBD1 aligns across 7 bases. J gave up 5 bases and V 4 bases, and 7 bases lay outside the gene matches. There are 14 residues in the CDR3. The germline gives CDR1 MNHEY, CDR2 SMNVEV (reference sequence). The CDR3 spells CASSSGTVRETQYF. CDR3 in DNA: TGTGCCAGCAGTTCAGGGACAGTTAGGGAGACCCAGTACTTC.

Ten or more counts support this clonotype. This sequence joins TRBV18 and TRBJ1-3, with no clear D. The CDR3 spans 13 residues. Germline CDR1 is KGHSH and CDR2 is LQKENI. Between the trimmed V and J ends, which lost 0 bases and 7 bases, there was a span of 7 bases. The CDR3 loop is CASSPPARNTIYF. CDR3 nucleotides: TGTGCCAGCTCACCACCCGCCCGGAACACCATATATTTT.

This clonotype was detected once. The chain recombines TRBV6-5 with TRBJ2-1; TRBD2 agrees at 8 bases. V gave up 2 bases and J gave up 10 bases; unmatched junction bases: 7. The CDR3 runs 14 residues. CDR1 is MNHEY, CDR2 SVGAGI, per germline. The CDR3 DNA reads as TGTGCCAGCAGTTACAACGGACTAGCTAGGGAGCAGTTCTTC. Amino acids: CASSYNGLAREQFF.

This rearrangement joins TRBV30 to TRBJ2-7; 11 bases fit TRBD2. Germline lookup yields CDR1 GTSNPN and CDR2 SVGIG (reference sequence). CDR3 length: 19 amino acids. The V and J ends lost 0 bases and 6 bases, in that order; junction bases with no gene match: 19. The CDR3 sequence: CAWSVVGISGRASYPEQYF. The CDR3 DNA reads as TGTGCCTGGAGTGTAGTTGGGATTAGCGGGAGGGCTTCTTATCCCGAGCAGTACTTC.

This chain joins TRBV6-2 or TRBV6-3 and TRBJ2-7; 11 bases line up with TRBD1. Germline V lookup: CDR1 MNHEY, CDR2 SVGEGT. The V and J ends lost 6 bases and 0 bases, in that order; junction bases with no gene match: 4. The CDR3 runs 15 residues. The CDR3 region is CASRRDRGSSYEQYF. Here the CDR3 DNA reads TGTGCCAGCAGGAGGGACAGGGGGAGCTCCTACGAGCAGTACTTC.

Many counts were recorded for this clonotype. The V and J genes are TRBV3-1 and TRBJ2-1; D perhaps matches TRBD2 (5 bases). V gave up 0 bases and J gave up 4 bases, with 13 bases separating them. In germline, CDR1 is LGHDT, CDR2 YNNKEL (reference sequence). The CDR3 is made up of 16 amino acids. The CDR3 sequence is CASSQEGLTIYNEQFF. CDR3 DNA: TGTGCCAGCAGCCAAGAGGGCCTGACTATTTACAATGAGCAGTTCTTC.

This clonotype was picked up many times. The V call is TRBV28, the J call TRBJ2-7; TRBD2 might be the D (5 bases). This CDR3 region has 16 residues. Germline V lookup: CDR1 MDHEN, CDR2 SYDVKM. V was clipped by 4 bases and J by 0 bases, with 16 bases between them. The CDR3 DNA is TGTGCCAGCAGTTCCTTAGCGTCTAGGAGCTCCTACGAGCAGTACTTC. Its translation is CASSSLASRSSYEQYF.

The J gene is TRBJ2-5, the V gene TRBV7-7; D possibly matches TRBD1 or TRBD2 (6 bases each). The V and J ends lost 5 bases and 5 bases respectively, with 21 bases between them. The CDR3 has 16 amino acids. Germline V gene lookup returns CDR1 SSHAT and CDR2 FNYEAQ (reference sequence). The chain's CDR3 is CASSQGPAGTMETQYF. CDR3 coding DNA: TGTGCCAGCAGCCAGGGGCCTGCGGGAACGATGGAGACCCAGTACTTC.

There are many counts of this clonotype. This rearrangement joins TRBV5-5 to TRBJ1-5, with 10 bases identical to TRBD1. The CDR3 runs to 15 residues. V dropped 0 bases and J dropped 7; count of bases not matched to a gene: 4. CDR1 and CDR2 (germline): SGHKS, YYEKEE (reference sequence). CDR3 bases: TGTGCCAGCAGCTTGGGACAGGGGGCGAAGCAGCCCCAGCATTTT. This codes for CASSLGQGAKQPQHF.

V usage is TRBV20-1 and J usage is TRBJ2-2, with 7 bases aligning to TRBD2. The length of the CDR3 is 16 residues. In germline, CDR1 is DFQATT, CDR2 SNEGSKA (reference sequence). Trimming took 3 bases from V and 2 from J; bases not matched to a gene: 9. The CDR3 region is CSARGISGPNTGELFF. The DNA of the CDR3 is TGCAGTGCTAGGGGAATTAGCGGGCCCAACACCGGGGAGCTGTTTTTT.

This clonotype showed up many times. V and J are TRBV12-3 or TRBV12-4 and TRBJ1-2, with unresolved D. The V end lost 3 bases, the J end lost 7 bases, and 12 bases lay between the germline ends. There are 13 residues in the CDR3. CDR3 in DNA: TGTGCCAGCAGTTTGACAATGGGGTTTGGCTACACCTTC. This encodes CASSLTMGFGYTF.

Ten or more counts support this clonotype. The rearrangement joins TRBV2 to TRBJ1-4; 7 bases align to TRBD1. This CDR3 comprises 13 residues. Germline CDR1 reads SNHLY; CDR2 reads FYNNEI. V shed 2 bases, J shed 8 bases, and the junction held 2 bases outside the gene matches. CDR3 amino acids: CASSEQGGEKLFF. The CDR3 DNA sequence: TGTGCCAGCAGTGAACAGGGGGGAGAAAAACTGTTTTTT.

Points on this clonotype: The DNA is left out, because the CDR3 cannot be placed on it with certainty; the CDR3 is given as TCRdb lists it. This chain uses TRBV28 with TRBJ2-7; the table's D call TRBD2 went unverified against the DNA. Germline V gives CDR1 MDHEN, CDR2 SYDVKM. The CDR3 numbers 18 amino acids, ends counted. CDR3 in amino acids: CASSLSVHFLRANYEQYF.

This clonotype was observed many times. This chain joins TRBV30 and TRBJ2-1; D remains ambiguous. The CDR3 is 14 amino acids. The V gene lost 0 bases and the J gene lost 3 bases, with 9 bases spanning the gap. Germline V gene data show CDR1 as GTSNPN and CDR2 as SVGIG (reference sequence). CDR3 amino acids: CAWSVGMGYNEQFF. In DNA form, the CDR3 reads TGTGCCTGGAGTGTAGGGATGGGCTACAATGAGCAGTTCTTC.

The chain combines TRBV6-1 with TRBJ2-7; a weak D match, TRBD2 (6 bases). The V end lost 5 bases, the J end lost 4 bases, and 18 bases lay between the germline ends. Germline lookup yields CDR1 MNHNS and CDR2 SASEGT. This CDR3 region has 15 residues. The chain's CDR3 is CASSLRDLGGYEQYF. DNA for the CDR3: TGTGCCAGCAGTCTCCGGGACCTCGGGGGTTACGAGCAGTACTTC.

This chain joins TRBV20-1 and TRBJ2-7; TRBD2 matches 9 bases. The germline gives CDR1 DFQATT, CDR2 SNEGSKA (reference sequence). The CDR3 is 15 amino acids. The ends lost 3 bases at V and 1 base at J; junction bases unmatched: 7. As DNA, the CDR3 is TGCAGTGCTAGGGTAGCGGGAGATCGTTCCTACGAGCAGTACTTC. Its protein product is CSARVAGDRSYEQYF.

The chain joins TRBV19 to TRBJ2-5, with 7 positions matching TRBD2. Germline V CDR1 and CDR2: LNHDA, SQIVND (reference sequence). CDR3 length: 17 amino acids. The V gene end was trimmed by 3 bases and the J gene end by 4 bases; junction bases not matched to a gene: 14. The CDR3 is CASSINGAKGGRETQYF. Written as DNA, the CDR3 is TGTGCCAGTAGTATTAATGGGGCTAAGGGAGGGCGAGAGACCCAGTACTTC.

V gene TRBV7-2 combines with J gene TRBJ1-1; a possible D gene is TRBD1 (5 bases). This CDR3 has 15 residues. The V end was cut by 1 base, the J end by 0 bases, with 9 bases between. In germline, CDR1 is SGHTA, CDR2 FQGNSA. The CDR3 DNA is TGTGCCAGCAGCTTAGTTGCGGGGCTGAACACTGAAGCTTTCTTT. Its protein product is CASSLVAGLNTEAFF.

The V and J genes are TRBV7-7 and TRBJ2-2, with D perhaps matching TRBD1 (6 bases). The germline V gene encodes CDR1 SSHAT and CDR2 FNYEAQ (reference sequence). This CDR3 is built from 14 residues. Trimming took off 5 bases at V and 3 bases at J, with 10 bases between the two ends. CDR3 nucleotides: TGTGCCAGCAGCCCAGGGGTTTACACCGGGGAGCTGTTTTTT. Its protein product is CASSPGVYTGELFF.

There are many counts of this clonotype. This chain uses TRBV27 with TRBJ1-1; D is ambiguous. The CDR3 spans 15 residues. In germline, CDR1 is MNHEY, CDR2 SMNVEV (reference sequence). V lost 6 bases to trimming and J lost 1 base, with 15 bases between them. CDR3 region: CASRPGTTANTEAFF. The CDR3 coding sequence is TGTGCCAGCAGACCCGGCACGACGGCGAACACTGAAGCTTTCTTT.

This clonotype appeared many times. The V gene is TRBV28, the J gene TRBJ1-5, with D possibly being TRBD1 (5 bases). Between the trimmed V and J ends, which lost 7 bases and 2 bases, there was a span of 15 bases. Per the germline V gene, CDR1 is MDHEN and CDR2 is SYDVKM. The CDR3 loop spans 15 amino acids. The CDR3 sequence: CASNMGGDGNQPQHF. In DNA form, the CDR3 reads TGTGCCAGCAACATGGGGGGGGACGGCAATCAGCCCCAGCATTTT.